This record concerns one T cell receptor (beta chain) sequence. This entry comes from a study of CD8 T cells in Susac syndrome. Trimming removed 3 bases at V and 1 base at J, with 6 bases between. CDR3 size: 12 residues. CDR1 and CDR2 (germline): GTSNPN, SVGIG (reference sequence). A quantity of 0.5 to 1 ug RNA underwent reverse transcription using random hexamers. An immunoSEQ multiplex PCR generated amplified TCR beta CDR3 products spanning 54 Vbeta and 13 Jbeta. Via MiXCR, TCRdb re-called the immunoSEQ multiplex PCR reads, giving one row per CDR3 protein. The data contain 150,000 to 160,000 distinct CDR3 sequences, 94% of them seen just once; the ten biggest clones take up 0.2% to 0.25%. Blood CD8+ and CD4+ T cells underwent high-throughput TCR beta sequencing. The multiple sclerosis controls were treatment-naive patients with relapsing-remitting disease that was stable or active. Negative isolation was used for CD8+ and CD4+ T cells and FACS enrichment for TEMRA cells.

This sequence originates from a human donor with multiple sclerosis. The chain recombines TRBV30 with TRBJ1-1; no clear D. Sequencing was done on a sample of CD8+ T cells from PBMCs. The CDR3 region is CAWRWENTEAFF. The CDR3, as DNA: TGTGCCTGGAGATGGGAGAACACTGAAGCTTTCTTT.